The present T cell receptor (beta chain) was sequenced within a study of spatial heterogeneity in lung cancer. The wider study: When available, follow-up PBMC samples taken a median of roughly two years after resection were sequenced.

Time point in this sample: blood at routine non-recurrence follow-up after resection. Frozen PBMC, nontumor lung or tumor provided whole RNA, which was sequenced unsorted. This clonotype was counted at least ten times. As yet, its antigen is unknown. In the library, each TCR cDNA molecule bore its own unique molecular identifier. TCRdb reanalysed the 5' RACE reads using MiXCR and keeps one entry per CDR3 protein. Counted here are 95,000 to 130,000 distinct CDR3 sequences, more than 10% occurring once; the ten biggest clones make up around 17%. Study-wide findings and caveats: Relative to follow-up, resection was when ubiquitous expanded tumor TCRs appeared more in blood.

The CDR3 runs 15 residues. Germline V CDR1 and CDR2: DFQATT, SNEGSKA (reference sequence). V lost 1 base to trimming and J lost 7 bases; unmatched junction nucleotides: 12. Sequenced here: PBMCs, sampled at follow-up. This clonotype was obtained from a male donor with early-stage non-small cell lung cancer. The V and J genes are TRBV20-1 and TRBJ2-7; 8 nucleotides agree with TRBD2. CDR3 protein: CSARALTSDPTEQYF. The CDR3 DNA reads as TGCAGTGCTAGAGCCCTGACTAGCGACCCCACGGAGCAGTACTTC.